The TCR beta chain described here comes from a study of T cell repertoires in cytomegalovirus infection. This clonotype was counted once. TCRdb reprocessed the reads via MiXCR and lists one record per CDR3 protein. The sample consists of about 490,000 distinct CDR3 sequences, approximately 25% of them appearing once. The source of this sequence is a human donor in good health (CMV status not recorded). Some clones in this sample may be carry-over from other donors' samples. The specimen was PBMCs.

The CDR3 bases are TGTGCCAGCAGCTTACGGGGAAGGGCCGACCTTTCTATAACAGATACGCAGTATTTT. As protein: CASSLRGRADLSITDTQYF. The chain combines TRBV7-4 with TRBJ2-3; possibly TRBD2 for D (5 bases). V lost 2 bases, J lost 3 bases, and 24 bases lay in between. Germline CDR1 reads SGHVT; CDR2 reads SQSDAQ. The CDR3 length is 19 residues.